Below are 18 T cell receptor beta chains sequenced from a single sample in a study of molecular identifiers for immune sequencing clone quantification (dated by TCRdb to 2016 to 2019). Library construction relied on PCR. Data came from an Illumina HiSeq 4000. Using fastp at Q25 and MiXCR, TCRdb reprocessed the public reads and kept productive beta chains. Every distinct CDR3 protein forms one entry, paired with its most common genes and DNA. This sample holds 400,000 to 600,000 distinct CDR3 sequences; about 21% were observed only once. More than 0.8% of the sample lies in the top ten. The sequencing sample was made of naive CD8+ T cells from blood, with Jurkat cell RNA spiked in. Taken with the paper, the label for cell subset or site translates to: FACS-sorted CD8+CD4-CCR7+CD45RA+ naive T cells. These receptors all stem from a human donor in good health. Some libraries in this study had Jurkat cell RNA spiked in.

This clonotype was counted ten times or more. The chain is built from TRBV20-1 and TRBJ2-7; no reliable D call. This CDR3 is built from 12 residues. Germline V gene lookup returns CDR1 DFQATT and CDR2 SNEGSKA (reference sequence). V shed 1 base and J shed 4 bases, with 8 bases lying between them. The CDR3, as DNA: TGCAGTGCTAGAGCAGAAGTTTACGAGCAGTACTTC. It encodes CSARAEVYEQYF.

This clonotype was counted at least ten times. V and J are TRBV7-2 and TRBJ2-7; no reliable D call. The CDR3 sequence is 15 residues long. The ends were cut back, 5 bases at V and 3 bases at J, with 17 bases in the middle. Looked up from germline, CDR1 is SGHTA and CDR2 is FQGNSA. The CDR3 protein is CASSPSDGRYYEQYF. DNA of the CDR3: TGTGCCAGCAGCCCCAGCGACGGGCGGTACTACGAGCAGTACTTC. Drawing the rest from reference TRBV7-2 and TRBJ2-7, the complete variable domain is GAGVSQSPSNKVTEKGKDVELRCDPISGHTALYWYRQSLGQGLEFLIYFQGNSAPDKSGLPSDRFSAERTGGSVSTLTIQRTQQEDSAVYLCASSPSDGRYYEQYFGPGTRLTVT.

Only a few counts were recorded for this clonotype. The chain has TRBV4-2 and TRBJ1-5; no definite D call. CDR3 length: 16 amino acids. Between the trimmed V and J ends, which lost 4 bases and 1 base, there was a span of 14 bases. The germline gives CDR1 LGHNA, CDR2 YNFKEQ. In DNA, the CDR3 is TGTGCCAGCAGCCCGGATGTGGGTTACAGCAATCAGCCCCAGCATTTT. Protein product: CASSPDVGYSNQPQHF.

This chain links TRBV9 with TRBJ1-2; the match to TRBD1 covers 10 bases. CDR3 length: 17 residues. Losses at the gene ends were 3 bases for V and 6 bases for J; bases not matched to a gene: 14. CDR1 and CDR2 (germline): SGDLS, YYNGEE. DNA for the CDR3: TGTGCCAGCAGCGATGACAGGGGGCGAGGTGTAAGCGATGGCTACACCTTC. It codes for CASSDDRGRGVSDGYTF.

The rearrangement uses TRBV28 and TRBJ1-5; D might be TRBD1 (5 bases). V was pared by 5 bases and J by 7 bases, with 9 bases between. Germline loops: CDR1 MDHEN, CDR2 SYDVKM. The CDR3 consists of 12 residues. CDR3 sequence (DNA): TGTGCCAGCAGTCCCGGGGCCCAGCCCCAGCATTTT. Protein: CASSPGAQPQHF.

This clonotype was observed a few times. V usage is TRBV4-3 and J usage is TRBJ2-1; 8 nucleotides agree with TRBD1. Looked up from germline, CDR1 is LGHNA and CDR2 is YSLEER. V dropped 3 bases and J dropped 2; count of bases not matched to a gene: 3. There are 15 residues in the CDR3. The CDR3 loop is CASSQDRVPYNEQFF. The CDR3 DNA reads as TGCGCCAGCAGCCAGGACAGGGTTCCCTACAATGAGCAGTTCTTC.

This clonotype appeared a single time. This may arise from a read error, as a much more abundant clone is one base away. The CDR3 sequence is CASGRAGTDTQYF. The CDR3 nucleotides are TGTGCCAGCGGCCGGGCTGGCACAGATACGCAGTATTTT. This sequence joins TRBV28 and TRBJ2-3; D call uncertain. Looked up from germline, CDR1 is MDHEN and CDR2 is SYDVKM. V gave up 8 bases and J gave up 1 base, with 10 bases separating them. The length of the CDR3 is 13 residues.

The chain uses TRBV30 and TRBJ2-7, with D perhaps given as TRBD1 or TRBD2 (5 bases each). CDR1 is GTSNPN, CDR2 SVGIG, per germline (reference sequence). The V and J ends lost 2 bases and 5 bases respectively, with 10 bases between them. CDR3 length: 12 residues. CDR3 nucleotide sequence: TGTGCCTGGAGTAATCGGGGCCACGAGCAGTACTTC. This codes for CAWSNRGHEQYF.

The chain carries TRBV21-1 and TRBJ1-1. TRBV21-1 is a recognized pseudogene. The CDR3 is 15 residues long. The CDR3 region is CASSKFCAGETEAFF. The CDR3 coding sequence is TGTGCCAGCAGCAAATTTTGCGCTGGGGAGACTGAAGCTTTCTTT.

This clonotype has just one count. It may be a read error: a sequence one base away is much more abundant. The rearrangement joins TRBV18 to TRBJ2-4; 10 bases are a match to TRBD1. J gave up 7 bases and V 0 bases, and 6 bases lay outside the gene matches. This CDR3 has 16 amino acids. Germline CDR1 reads KGHSH; CDR2 reads LQKENI. Here the CDR3 DNA reads TGTGCCAGCTCACCACCGGGACAGGGGCTTCCGAACATTCAGTACTTC. Encoded protein: CASSPPGQGLPNIQYF.

The table lists this clonotype with many counts. V gene TRBV12-5 combines with J gene TRBJ1-1; a weak D match, TRBD1 (6 bases). CDR3 length: 13 amino acids. The V end was cut by 5 bases, the J end by 6 bases, with 13 bases between. CDR1 is LGHNT and CDR2 is FRNRAP in the germline V gene. The CDR3: CASGMDSYAEAFF. Here the CDR3 DNA reads TGTGCTAGTGGTATGGACAGCTACGCTGAAGCTTTCTTT.

Ten or more counts support this clonotype. The rearrangement uses TRBV5-4 and TRBJ2-7; TRBD2 agrees at 13 bases. Germline CDR1 reads SGHNT; CDR2 reads YYREEE (reference sequence). CDR3 size: 17 residues. Trimming cost V 4 bases and J 4 bases; bases outside gene matches: 11. For the CDR3, the DNA is TGTGCCAGCAGCCCCAGCGCCGGGACTAGCGGGGCTTACGAGCAGTACTTC. This translates into CASSPSAGTSGAYEQYF.

Regarding this clonotype: The junction departs from the called germline gene at one end, perhaps through a read error. The chain employs TRBV20-1 and TRBJ2-1; 8 bases are shared with TRBD2. The CDR3 extends over 16 amino acids. The V gene's germline CDR1 is DFQATT and CDR2 SNEGSKA (reference sequence). For the CDR3, the DNA is TGCGGTGCTAGACCAGCGGGAGCGGGGGTTTTTTATGAGCAGTTCTTC. This gives the protein CGARPAGAGVFYEQFF.

With regard to this clonotype: It may be a read error: a sequence one base away is much more abundant. The chain joins TRBV5-3 to TRBJ2-4; a weak D match, TRBD1 (5 bases). TRBV5-3 is noted as an ORF with a role that remains uncertain. Trimming shortened V by 10 bases and J by 0 bases, and 23 bases separated the two germline ends. The CDR3 consists of 17 residues. CDR3 region: CAGSSDHNTGAKNIQYF. DNA for the CDR3: TGTGCCGGCAGCTCCGACCACAACACAGGAGCCAAAAACATTCAGTACTTC.

This clonotype was counted many times. The chain combines TRBV7-2 with TRBJ2-3; no clear D. V lost 5 bases and J 7 bases, leaving 10 bases between the germline ends. The CDR3 runs to 12 residues. Germline V CDR1 and CDR2: SGHTA, FQGNSA. The CDR3 reads CASSHSRNTQYF. Written as DNA, the CDR3 is TGTGCCAGCAGCCACTCTCGGAATACGCAGTATTTT. Full variable domain (missing parts from reference TRBV7-2 and TRBJ2-3): GAGVSQSPSNKVTEKGKDVELRCDPISGHTALYWYRQSLGQGLEFLIYFQGNSAPDKSGLPSDRFSAERTGGSVSTLTIQRTQQEDSAVYLCASSHSRNTQYFGPGTRLTVL.

This clonotype was counted between two and nine times. V and J are TRBV7-6 and TRBJ2-3; a possible D gene is TRBD2 (6 bases). Germline CDR1 reads SGHVS; CDR2 reads FNYEAQ. The CDR3 covers 15 residues. V dropped 2 bases and J dropped 1 base, with 10 bases sitting between them. The chain's CDR3 is CASSLPPGGTDTQYF. The CDR3 region has the DNA TGTGCCAGCAGCTTACCCCCGGGAGGCACAGATACGCAGTATTTT.

On this clonotype: A much bigger clone sits one base away, suggesting this may be a read error. The chain has TRBV29-1 and TRBJ1-2; no clear D gene. V was cut by 0 bases and J by 5 bases, with 10 bases left in between. The CDR3 loop spans 13 amino acids. The germline gives CDR1 SQVTM, CDR2 ANQGSEA. CDR3 amino acids: CSVEEGRRYGYTF. The CDR3 nucleotides read TGCAGCGTTGAAGAGGGAAGGCGGTATGGCTACACCTTC.

At least ten counts were recorded for this clonotype. The gene calls are TRBV4-1 and TRBJ1-4; no definite D call. Germline V CDR1 and CDR2: MGHRA, YSYEKL. The CDR3 spans 16 residues. V lost 3 bases and J lost 0, with 11 bases in between. The CDR3 DNA is TGCGCCAGCAGCCATGAGGGAAAAGCAACTAATGAAAAACTGTTTTTT. The encoded protein is CASSHEGKATNEKLFF.